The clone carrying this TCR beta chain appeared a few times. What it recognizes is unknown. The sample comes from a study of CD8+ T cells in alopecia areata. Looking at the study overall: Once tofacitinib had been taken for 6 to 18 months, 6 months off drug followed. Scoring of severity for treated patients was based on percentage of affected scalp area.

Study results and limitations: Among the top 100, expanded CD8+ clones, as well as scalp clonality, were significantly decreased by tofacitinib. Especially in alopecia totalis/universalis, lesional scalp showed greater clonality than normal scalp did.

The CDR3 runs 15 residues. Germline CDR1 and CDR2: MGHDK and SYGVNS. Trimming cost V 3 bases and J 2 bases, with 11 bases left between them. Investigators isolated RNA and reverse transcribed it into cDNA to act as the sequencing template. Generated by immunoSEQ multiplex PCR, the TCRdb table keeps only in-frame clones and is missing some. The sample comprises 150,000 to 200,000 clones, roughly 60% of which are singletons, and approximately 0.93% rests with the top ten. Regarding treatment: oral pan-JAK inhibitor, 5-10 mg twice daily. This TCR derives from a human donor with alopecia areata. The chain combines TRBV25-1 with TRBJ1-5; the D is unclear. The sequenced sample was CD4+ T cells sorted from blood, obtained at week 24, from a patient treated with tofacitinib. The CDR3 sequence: CASSESGIGNQPQHF. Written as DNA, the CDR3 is TGTGCCAGCAGTGAGTCTGGGATTGGCAATCAGCCCCAGCATTTT.